The clone carrying this TCR beta chain was observed at least ten times. Its antigen is not identified. These data are taken from a study of T cells in Graves' hyperthyroidism and ophthalmopathy. Notes on the study in general: A model built on 13 V-J features separated ophthalmopathy from stable hyperthyroidism.

Ophthalmopathy patients all had a Clinical Activity Score of at least 3, a NOSPECS grade of at least 4 and disease under 3 months old. The V gene lost 1 base and the J gene lost 3 bases, with 5 bases spanning the gap. The CDR3 consists of 13 residues. Per the germline V gene, CDR1 is SGHTA and CDR2 is FQGNSA. Amplification of TCR beta CDR3 regions used RNA as the template. TCR CDR3 underwent first-round RT-PCR with the HTBI primer set. MiXCR, run by TCRdb on the multiplex PCR reads, gives a single entry per CDR3 protein. The sample holds about 600,000 distinct CDR3 sequences, 12% to 15% seen once. V and J are TRBV7-2 and TRBJ2-3; unclear D gene. This TCR derives from a woman in her late teens or twenties with Graves' ophthalmopathy. The sample consisted of blood. The CDR3 coding sequence is TGTGCCAGCAGCTTAGATATAACAGATACGCAGTATTTT. This codes for CASSLDITDTQYF. The variable domain in full, with the rest retrieved from reference TRBV7-2 and TRBJ2-3, is GAGVSQSPSNKVTEKGKDVELRCDPISGHTALYWYRQSLGQGLEFLIYFQGNSAPDKSGLPSDRFSAERTGGSVSTLTIQRTQQEDSAVYLCASSLDITDTQYFGPGTRLTVL.